The 26 T cell receptor beta chains below were found in one sample sequenced in a study of T cell changes during pregnancy in multiple sclerosis (dated by TCRdb to the late 2010s). The library was generated by the immunoSEQ multiplex PCR assay. Entries here come from immuneACCESS through TCRdb and include only in-frame sequences with V and J called. Some clones fail to appear in such tables; in the studies checked, an unresolved V gene covers under half of the shortfall, and the cause of the remainder is unknown. The sample includes under 90,000 clones, with 94% observed a single time. The top ten hold roughly 0.93% of the sample. Sequencing was performed on peripheral blood, taken in the second trimester of pregnancy. All receptors derive from a female donor in good health, enrolled as a control in a pregnancy study.

Only one count was recorded for this clone. The chain couples TRBV5-1 to TRBJ1-1; D perhaps matches TRBD1 (6 bases). V lost 7 bases and J lost 5, with 15 bases in between. In germline, CDR1 is SGHRS, CDR2 YFSETQ. The CDR3 contains 13 residues. The CDR3 loop reads CASCQGRGTEAFF. Written as DNA, the CDR3 is TGCGCCAGCTGTCAGGGGAGGGGAACTGAAGCTTTCTTT.

The chain couples TRBV6-1 to TRBJ2-5; TRBD2 might be the D (6 bases). This CDR3 comprises 15 residues. The germline V gene has CDR1 MNHNS and CDR2 SASEGT. Between the trimmed V and J ends, which lost 6 bases and 7 bases, there was a span of 21 bases. The CDR3 nucleotides read TGTGCCAGCAGAACCGGGACTGGAGGCCTTATGACCCAGTACTTC. Translation: CASRTGTGGLMTQYF.

The chain is built from TRBV4-1 and TRBJ1-3; possible D gene TRBD1, 5 bases. The CDR3 contains 18 residues. V gave up 2 bases and J gave up 0 bases, with 17 bases separating them. Germline lookup yields CDR1 MGHRA and CDR2 YSYEKL. Here the CDR3 reads CASSQPTWTFSSGNTIYF. DNA for the CDR3: TGCGCCAGCAGCCAACCCACCTGGACATTCAGCTCTGGAAACACCATATATTTT.

The V and J genes are TRBV5-6 and TRBJ1-3; D is uncertain. Per the germline V gene, CDR1 is SGHDT and CDR2 is YYEEEE. The CDR3 has 15 amino acids. V dropped 3 bases and J dropped 0 bases, with 10 bases sitting between them. The CDR3, as DNA: TGTGCCAGCAGCTGGAGGACTCACTCTGGAAACACCATATATTTT. This translates into CASSWRTHSGNTIYF.

The gene calls are TRBV6-1 and TRBJ2-7; TRBD2 matches at 9 bases. CDR1 and CDR2 (germline): MNHNS, SASEGT. The CDR3 runs to 11 residues. The J segment lost 10 bases and the V segment lost 3 bases, leaving 1 base of the junction unmatched. The CDR3 here is CASSERGGQYF. The CDR3 nucleotides are TGTGCCAGCAGTGAGCGGGGGGGTCAGTACTTC.

This chain connects TRBV5-6 to TRBJ1-5; D gene uncertain. The length of the CDR3 is 14 residues. Trimming took off 1 base at V and 1 base at J, with 6 bases between the two ends. From germline, CDR1 is SGHDT and CDR2 YYEEEE. The CDR3 region is CASSLFQSNQPQHF. The CDR3 DNA follows: TGTGCCAGCAGCTTGTTCCAGAGCAATCAGCCCCAGCATTTT.

The chain recombines TRBV4-1 with TRBJ2-1, with D unclear. CDR1 and CDR2 from the germline V gene are MGHRA and YSYEKL. This CDR3 contains 15 residues. V was shortened by 1 base and J by 2 bases, with 9 bases between the two germline ends. CDR3 in amino acids: CASSQVVGAYNEQFF. CDR3 bases: TGCGCCAGCAGCCAAGTGGTAGGAGCCTACAATGAGCAGTTCTTC.

The chain links TRBV28 to TRBJ2-1; 8 positions match TRBD2. J gave up 4 bases and V 4 bases, and 9 bases lay outside the gene matches. The CDR3 sequence is 16 residues long. CDR1 and CDR2 (germline): MDHEN, SYDVKM. Here the CDR3 DNA reads TGTGCCAGCAGTTCCCATATCCCGGGGGGGTACAATGAGCAGTTCTTC. Translation gives CASSSHIPGGYNEQFF.

The V call is TRBV4-1, the J call TRBJ2-5; 12 bases agree with TRBD2. With 2 bases clipped from V and 3 bases from J, the junction kept 4 bases outside the gene matches. The CDR3 totals 16 residues. Germline CDR1 and CDR2: MGHRA and YSYEKL. The CDR3 sequence: CASSQLRLAGEETQYF. CDR3 coding DNA: TGCGCCAGCAGCCAACTTCGACTAGCGGGAGAAGAGACCCAGTACTTC.

The V call is TRBV29-1, the J call TRBJ2-2; D is possibly TRBD1 (6 bases). V lost 5 bases to trimming and J lost 7 bases, with 14 bases between them. In germline, CDR1 is SQVTM, CDR2 ANQGSEA. This CDR3 is built from 13 residues. Written as DNA, the CDR3 is TGCAGCGTTTTAGGGGGTATGGTCGGGGAGCTGTTTTTT. It yields the protein CSVLGGMVGELFF.

This clone came up a few times. The chain joins TRBV29-1 to TRBJ1-1, with unresolved D. In germline, CDR1 is SQVTM, CDR2 ANQGSEA. Trimming shortened V by 6 bases and J by 1 base, and 12 bases separated the two germline ends. This CDR3 spans 13 amino acids. CDR3 region: CSVMTTGNTEAFF. The CDR3 nucleotides read TGCAGCGTGATGACAACCGGGAACACTGAAGCTTTCTTT.

The gene calls are TRBV25-1 and TRBJ2-7; possibly TRBD2 for D (5 bases). V shed 8 bases and J shed 6 bases, with 14 bases lying between them. From germline, CDR1 is MGHDK and CDR2 SYGVNS. The length of the CDR3 is 12 residues. The CDR3 DNA reads TGTGCCAGCGCCGGGGTTTGGGGCGAGCAGTACTTC. Translation gives CASAGVWGEQYF.

The chain joins TRBV18 to TRBJ2-3; 8 nucleotides align to TRBD2. This CDR3 has 15 residues. Trimming removed 6 bases from V and 4 bases from J; junction bases left unmatched: 9. Germline CDR1 KGHSH, CDR2 LQKENI. The CDR3 region is CASSPGRGVADTQYF. The DNA for the CDR3 is TGTGCCAGCTCCCCCGGGAGGGGTGTCGCAGATACGCAGTATTTT.

The sample holds one count of this clone. This chain joins TRBV28 and TRBJ2-7, with no clear D. V was clipped by 3 bases and J by 6 bases, with 12 bases between them. Germline V CDR1 and CDR2: MDHEN, SYDVKM. The CDR3 sequence is 13 residues long. CDR3 amino acids: CASSLPGASEQYF. Written as DNA, the CDR3 is TGTGCCAGCAGTTTGCCTGGAGCGAGCGAGCAGTACTTC.

This clone was counted a single time. The J gene is TRBJ2-3, the V gene TRBV19, with D possibly TRBD2 on 5 matching bases. This CDR3 contains 13 residues. The V gene lost 5 bases and the J gene lost 5 bases, with 11 bases spanning the gap. Germline V gene data show CDR1 as LNHDA and CDR2 as SQIVND (reference sequence). The CDR3 region is CASSPEGGDTQYF. Here the CDR3 DNA reads TGTGCCAGTAGTCCTGAGGGCGGAGATACGCAGTATTTT.

This sequence joins TRBV19 and TRBJ2-7, with 8 positions matching TRBD2. Germline trimming cut 6 bases from V and 4 bases from J; bases unmatched to any gene: 5. The CDR3 covers 13 residues. CDR1 is LNHDA and CDR2 is SQIVND in the germline V gene (reference sequence). The CDR3 nucleotides are TGTGCCAGTAGCCGGGAGGGAAATTACGAGCAGTACTTC. Amino acid sequence: CASSREGNYEQYF.

The J gene is TRBJ2-4, the V gene TRBV4-1, with no clear D. The CDR3 is 16 residues long. In germline, CDR1 is MGHRA, CDR2 YSYEKL. V was pared by 0 bases and J by 2 bases, with 11 bases between. The CDR3 here is CASSQDLSSTKNIQYF. In nucleotides, the CDR3 is TGCGCCAGCAGCCAAGACCTTAGCTCAACCAAAAACATTCAGTACTTC.

This clone showed up just a few times. The gene calls are TRBV12-5 and TRBJ1-1; TRBD1 might be the D (6 bases). The CDR3 has 14 amino acids. V dropped 7 bases and J dropped 4 bases, with 16 bases sitting between them. Germline CDR1 is LGHNT and CDR2 is FRNRAP. In DNA form, the CDR3 reads TGTGCTAGTGAGGGGGGGGTATGGGGCACTGAAGCTTTCTTT. Protein product: CASEGGVWGTEAFF.

The V and J genes are TRBV7-9 and TRBJ1-5; 7 bases match TRBD1. Germline V lookup: CDR1 SEHNR, CDR2 FQNEAQ (reference sequence). Trimming removed 5 bases from V and 3 bases from J; junction bases left unmatched: 7. There are 15 residues in the CDR3. The CDR3 protein is CASSQGVKDNQPQHF. DNA for the CDR3: TGTGCCAGCAGCCAGGGGGTGAAAGACAATCAGCCCCAGCATTTT.

The rearrangement uses TRBV6-4 and TRBJ2-1, with D perhaps matching TRBD1 (5 bases). V dropped 0 bases and J dropped 5 bases, with 11 bases sitting between them. The CDR3 consists of 15 residues. The germline V gene encodes CDR1 MRHNA and CDR2 SNTAGT. The CDR3 nucleotides are TGTGCCAGCAGTGACTCGGCAGGGTCCAACAATGAGCAGTTCTTC. It codes for CASSDSAGSNNEQFF.

The rearrangement uses TRBV19 and TRBJ1-3, with 8 bases aligning to TRBD1. J was trimmed by 4 bases and V by 5 bases; bases with no gene match: 10. This CDR3 contains 16 residues. The germline CDR1 and CDR2 sequences are LNHDA and SQIVND (reference sequence). CDR3 sequence: CASSPLSRGLGNTIYF. The CDR3 nucleotides are TGTGCCAGTAGTCCTCTTAGCAGGGGGCTAGGAAACACCATATATTTT.

This chain connects TRBV5-1 to TRBJ2-2, with a possible D match to TRBD2 (6 bases). Germline V gene lookup returns CDR1 SGHRS and CDR2 YFSETQ. Trimming removed 0 bases from V and 3 bases from J, with 12 bases in between. The CDR3 contains 16 residues. As DNA, the CDR3 is TGCGCCAGCAGCTTGGTACCTAGCGCGCACACCGGGGAGCTGTTTTTT. Protein sequence: CASSLVPSAHTGELFF.

The J gene is TRBJ2-7, the V gene TRBV5-1, with a tentative D call TRBD2 (5 bases). V was shortened by 4 bases and J by 4 bases, with 12 bases between the two germline ends. Germline assignment: CDR1 SGHRS and CDR2 YFSETQ. This CDR3 spans 13 amino acids. The CDR3 DNA is TGCGCCAGCAGCCCTAACGGGAATTACGAGCAGTACTTC. As protein: CASSPNGNYEQYF.

The chain couples TRBV4-1 to TRBJ2-7; TRBD1 matches 10 bases. CDR1 is MGHRA and CDR2 is YSYEKL in the germline V gene. V was pared by 5 bases and J by 2 bases, with 6 bases of the junction left unmatched. The CDR3 covers 15 residues. The DNA for the CDR3 is TGCGCCAGCAGCACGACCGGGACAGGGGCCTACGAGCAGTACTTC. Its protein product is CASSTTGTGAYEQYF.

The rearrangement uses TRBV6-1 and TRBJ1-3; perhaps TRBD1 as D (6 bases). The CDR3 totals 14 residues. Trimming shortened V by 3 bases and J by 4 bases, and 10 bases separated the two germline ends. The germline V gene encodes CDR1 MNHNS and CDR2 SASEGT. The CDR3 protein is CASSDTGSGNTIYF. CDR3 coding DNA: TGTGCCAGCAGTGACACAGGGTCCGGAAACACCATATATTTT.

The J gene is TRBJ2-2, the V gene TRBV28; tentatively, D is TRBD2 (6 bases). V was cut by 3 bases and J by 3 bases, with 17 bases left in between. There are 17 residues in the CDR3. Germline lookup yields CDR1 MDHEN and CDR2 SYDVKM. CDR3 region: CASSFGPGSMDTGELFF. CDR3 coding DNA: TGTGCCAGCAGTTTCGGTCCCGGGAGTATGGACACCGGGGAGCTGTTTTTT.